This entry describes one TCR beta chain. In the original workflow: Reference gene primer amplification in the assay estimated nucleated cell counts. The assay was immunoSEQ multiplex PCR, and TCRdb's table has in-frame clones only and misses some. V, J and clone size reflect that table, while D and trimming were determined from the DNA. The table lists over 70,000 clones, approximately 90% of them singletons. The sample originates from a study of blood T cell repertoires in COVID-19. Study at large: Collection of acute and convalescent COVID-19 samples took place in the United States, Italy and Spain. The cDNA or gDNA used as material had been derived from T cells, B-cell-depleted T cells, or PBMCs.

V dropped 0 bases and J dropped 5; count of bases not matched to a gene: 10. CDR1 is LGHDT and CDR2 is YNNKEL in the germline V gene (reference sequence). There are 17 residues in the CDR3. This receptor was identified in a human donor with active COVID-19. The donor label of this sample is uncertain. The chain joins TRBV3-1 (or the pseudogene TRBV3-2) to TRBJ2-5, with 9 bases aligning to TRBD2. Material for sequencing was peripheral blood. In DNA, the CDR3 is TGTGCCAGCAGCCAAGAGGAAATAGCGGGGGAGGGGGAGACCCAGTACTTC. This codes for CASSQEEIAGEGETQYF.